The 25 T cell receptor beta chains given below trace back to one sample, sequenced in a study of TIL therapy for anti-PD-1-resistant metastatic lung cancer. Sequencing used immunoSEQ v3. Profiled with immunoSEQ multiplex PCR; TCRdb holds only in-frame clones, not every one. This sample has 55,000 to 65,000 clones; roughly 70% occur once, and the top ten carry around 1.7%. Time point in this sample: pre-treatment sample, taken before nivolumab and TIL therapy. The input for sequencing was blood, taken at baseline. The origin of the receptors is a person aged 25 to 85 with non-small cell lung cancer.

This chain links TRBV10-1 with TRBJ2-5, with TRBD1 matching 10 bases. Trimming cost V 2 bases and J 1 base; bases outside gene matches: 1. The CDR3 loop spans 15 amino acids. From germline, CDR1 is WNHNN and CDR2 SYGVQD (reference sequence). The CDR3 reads CASSEGQGVQETQYF. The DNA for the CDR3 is TGCGCCAGCAGTGAGGGACAGGGGGTCCAAGAGACCCAGTACTTC.

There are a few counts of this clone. The CDR3 loop reads CASSLYRRGDTEAFF. CDR3 nucleotides: TGTGCCAGCAGCTTGTACAGAAGGGGAGACACTGAAGCTTTCTTT. This sequence joins TRBV7-2 and TRBJ1-1, with D perhaps TRBD1 (5 bases). The CDR3 has 15 residues. The germline gives CDR1 SGHTA, CDR2 FQGNSA. The V end was cut by 3 bases, the J end by 3 bases, with 14 bases between.

CDR3 nucleotide sequence: TGCGCCAGCAGACACGGGACTAGCGGCTTAACAAGAAGCTCCTACGAGCAGTACTTC. Translating it yields CASRHGTSGLTRSSYEQYF. The chain has TRBV10-2 and TRBJ2-7; 11 bases map to TRBD2. Trimming removed 6 bases from V and 0 bases from J; junction bases left unmatched: 16. Per the germline V gene, CDR1 is WSHSY and CDR2 is SAAADI. The CDR3 totals 19 residues.

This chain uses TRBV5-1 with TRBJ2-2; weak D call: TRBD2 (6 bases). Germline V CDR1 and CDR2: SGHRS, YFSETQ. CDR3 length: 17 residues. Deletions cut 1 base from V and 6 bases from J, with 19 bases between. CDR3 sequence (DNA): TGCGCCAGCAGCTTGCTTATTGTCTCTACGGGGGCCGGGGAGCTGTTTTTT. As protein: CASSLLIVSTGAGELFF.

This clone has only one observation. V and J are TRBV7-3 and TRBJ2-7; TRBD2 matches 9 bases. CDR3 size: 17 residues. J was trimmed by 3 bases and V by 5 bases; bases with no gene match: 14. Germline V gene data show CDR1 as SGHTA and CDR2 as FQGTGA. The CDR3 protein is CASSPAPTGTSLYEQYF. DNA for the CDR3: TGTGCCAGCAGCCCCGCCCCAACCGGGACTAGCCTCTACGAGCAGTACTTC. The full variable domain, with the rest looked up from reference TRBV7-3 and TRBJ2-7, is GAGVSQTPSNKVTEKGKYVELRCDPISGHTALYWYRQSLGQGPEFLIYFQGTGAADDSGLPNDRFFAVRPEGSVSTLKIQRTERGDSAVYLCASSPAPTGTSLYEQYFGPGTRLTVT.

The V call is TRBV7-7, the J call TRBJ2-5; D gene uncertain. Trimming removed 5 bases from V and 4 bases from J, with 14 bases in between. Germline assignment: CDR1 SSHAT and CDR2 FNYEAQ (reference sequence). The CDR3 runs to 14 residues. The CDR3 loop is CASSPGPRGETQYF. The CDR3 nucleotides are TGTGCCAGCAGCCCCGGACCCCGAGGAGAGACCCAGTACTTC.

The DNA for the CDR3 is TGCGCCAGCAGCTTGGGTCACGCAGGGGGCACAGATACGCAGTATTTT. It is translated as CASSLGHAGGTDTQYF. The genes are TRBV5-1 and TRBJ2-3, with a tentative D call TRBD1 (6 bases). The CDR3 runs to 16 residues. Trimming removed 0 bases from V and 1 base from J, with 12 bases in between. CDR1 and CDR2 (germline): SGHRS, YFSETQ. Full variable domain (rest looked up from reference TRBV5-1 and TRBJ2-3): KAGVTQTPRYLIKTRGQQVTLSCSPISGHRSVSWYQQTPGQGLQFLFEYFSETQRNKGNFPGRFSGRQFSNSRSEMNVSTLELGDSALYLCASSLGHAGGTDTQYFGPGTRLTVL.

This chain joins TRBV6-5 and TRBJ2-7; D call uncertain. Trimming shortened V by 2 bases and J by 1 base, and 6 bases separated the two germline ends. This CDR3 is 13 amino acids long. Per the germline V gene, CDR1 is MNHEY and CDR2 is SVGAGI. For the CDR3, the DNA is TGTGCCAGCAGTTACAGACTGTCCTACGAGCAGTACTTC. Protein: CASSYRLSYEQYF.

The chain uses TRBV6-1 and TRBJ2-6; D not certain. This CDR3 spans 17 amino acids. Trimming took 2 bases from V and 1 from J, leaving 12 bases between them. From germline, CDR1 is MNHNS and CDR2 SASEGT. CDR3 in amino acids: CASSETVRMSGANVLTF. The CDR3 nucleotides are TGTGCCAGCAGTGAAACAGTGAGGATGTCTGGGGCCAACGTCCTGACTTTC.

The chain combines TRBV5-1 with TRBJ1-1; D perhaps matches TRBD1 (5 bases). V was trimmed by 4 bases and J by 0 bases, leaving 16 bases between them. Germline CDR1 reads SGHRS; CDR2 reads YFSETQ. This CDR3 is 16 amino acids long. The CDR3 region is CASSPPGRGMNTEAFF. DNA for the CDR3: TGCGCCAGCAGCCCCCCGGGGCGGGGGATGAACACTGAAGCTTTCTTT.

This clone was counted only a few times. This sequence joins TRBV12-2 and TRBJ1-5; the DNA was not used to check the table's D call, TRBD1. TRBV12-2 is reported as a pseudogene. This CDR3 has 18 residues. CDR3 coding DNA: TGTGCAAGTCGCTTAACCGACAGGGCTAGAGGTGGCAATCAGCCCCAGCATTTT. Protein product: CASRLTDRARGGNQPQHF.

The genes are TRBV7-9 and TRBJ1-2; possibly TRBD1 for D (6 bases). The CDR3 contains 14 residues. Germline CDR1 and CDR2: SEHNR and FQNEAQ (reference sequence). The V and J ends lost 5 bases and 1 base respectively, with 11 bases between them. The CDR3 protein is CASSPADSNYGYTF. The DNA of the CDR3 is TGTGCCAGCAGCCCTGCGGACAGTAACTATGGCTACACCTTC.

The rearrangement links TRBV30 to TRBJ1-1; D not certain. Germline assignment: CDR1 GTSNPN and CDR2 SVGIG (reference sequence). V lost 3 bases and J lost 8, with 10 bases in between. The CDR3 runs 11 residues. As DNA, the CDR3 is TGTGCCTGGAGGGTGGATGGAGAAGCTTTCTTT. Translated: CAWRVDGEAFF.

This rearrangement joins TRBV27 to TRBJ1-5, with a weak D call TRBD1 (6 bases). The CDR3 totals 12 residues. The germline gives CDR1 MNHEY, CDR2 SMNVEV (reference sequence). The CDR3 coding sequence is TGTTCGGTGCCAGGGGGCAATCAGCCCCAGCATTTT. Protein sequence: CSVPGGNQPQHF.

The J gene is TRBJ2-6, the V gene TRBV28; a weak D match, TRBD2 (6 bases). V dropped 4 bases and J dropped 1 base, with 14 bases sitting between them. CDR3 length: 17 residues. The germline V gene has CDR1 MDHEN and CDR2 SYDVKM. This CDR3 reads CASSSPGLRSGANVLTF. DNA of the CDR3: TGTGCCAGCAGTTCACCGGGACTCAGGTCTGGGGCCAACGTCCTGACTTTC.

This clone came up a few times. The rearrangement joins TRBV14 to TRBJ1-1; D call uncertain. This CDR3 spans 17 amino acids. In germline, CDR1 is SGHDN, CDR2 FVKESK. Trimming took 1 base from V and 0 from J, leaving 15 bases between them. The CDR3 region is CASSQAVGLGMNTEAFF. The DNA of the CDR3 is TGTGCCAGCAGCCAAGCCGTGGGTTTAGGTATGAACACTGAAGCTTTCTTT.

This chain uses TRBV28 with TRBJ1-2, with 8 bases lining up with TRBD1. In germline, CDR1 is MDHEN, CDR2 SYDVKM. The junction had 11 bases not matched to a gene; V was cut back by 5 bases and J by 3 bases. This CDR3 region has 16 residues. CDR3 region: CASSPHGTGGDYGYTF. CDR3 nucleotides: TGTGCCAGCAGTCCACACGGGACAGGTGGGGACTATGGCTACACCTTC.

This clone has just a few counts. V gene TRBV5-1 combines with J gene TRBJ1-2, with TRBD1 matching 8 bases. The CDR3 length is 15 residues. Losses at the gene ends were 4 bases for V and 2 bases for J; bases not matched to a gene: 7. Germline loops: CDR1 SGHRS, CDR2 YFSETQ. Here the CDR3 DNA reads TGCGCCAGCAGCCTACGACAGGGGACGAACTATGGCTACACCTTC. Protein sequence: CASSLRQGTNYGYTF.

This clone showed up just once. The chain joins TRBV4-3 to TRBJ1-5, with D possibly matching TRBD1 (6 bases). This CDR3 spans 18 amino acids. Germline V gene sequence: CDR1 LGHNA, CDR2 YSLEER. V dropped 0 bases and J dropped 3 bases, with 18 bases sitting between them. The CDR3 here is CASSQDLLGATVNQPQHF. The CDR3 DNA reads TGCGCCAGCAGCCAAGATCTTTTGGGGGCTACCGTCAATCAGCCCCAGCATTTT.

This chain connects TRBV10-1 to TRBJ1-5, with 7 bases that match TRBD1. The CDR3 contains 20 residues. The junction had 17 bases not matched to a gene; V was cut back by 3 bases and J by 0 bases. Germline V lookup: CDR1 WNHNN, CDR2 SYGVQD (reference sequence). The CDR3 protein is CASSDRPNRDSLYSNQPQHF. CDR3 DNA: TGCGCCAGCAGTGACCGGCCCAATCGGGACAGCCTCTATAGCAATCAGCCCCAGCATTTT.

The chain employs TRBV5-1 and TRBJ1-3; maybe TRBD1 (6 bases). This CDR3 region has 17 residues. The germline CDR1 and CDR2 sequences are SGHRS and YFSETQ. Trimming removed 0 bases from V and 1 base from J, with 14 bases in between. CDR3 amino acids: CASSLALQGGSGNTIYF. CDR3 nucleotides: TGCGCCAGCAGCTTGGCGTTACAGGGAGGATCTGGAAACACCATATATTTT.

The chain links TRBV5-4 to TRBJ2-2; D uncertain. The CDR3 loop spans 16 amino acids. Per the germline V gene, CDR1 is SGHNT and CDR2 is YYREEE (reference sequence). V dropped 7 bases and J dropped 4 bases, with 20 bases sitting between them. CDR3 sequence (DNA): TGTGCCAGCTCCGATCGGAAAACGACGCGCACCGGGGAGCTGTTTTTT. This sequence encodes CASSDRKTTRTGELFF.

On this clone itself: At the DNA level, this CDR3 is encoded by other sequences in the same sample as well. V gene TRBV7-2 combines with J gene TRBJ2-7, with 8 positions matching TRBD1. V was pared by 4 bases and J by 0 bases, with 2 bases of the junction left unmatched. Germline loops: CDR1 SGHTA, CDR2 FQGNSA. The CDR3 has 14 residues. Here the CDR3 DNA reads TGTGCCAGCAGCTCAACAGGGGGCTCCTACGAGCAGTACTTC. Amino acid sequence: CASSSTGGSYEQYF.

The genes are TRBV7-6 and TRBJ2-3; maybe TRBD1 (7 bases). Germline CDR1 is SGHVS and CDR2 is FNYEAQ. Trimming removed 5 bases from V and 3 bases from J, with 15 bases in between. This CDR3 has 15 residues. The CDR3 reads CASSLRRDSTDTQYF. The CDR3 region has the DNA TGTGCCAGCAGCCTGCGGCGGGACAGTACAGATACGCAGTATTTT.

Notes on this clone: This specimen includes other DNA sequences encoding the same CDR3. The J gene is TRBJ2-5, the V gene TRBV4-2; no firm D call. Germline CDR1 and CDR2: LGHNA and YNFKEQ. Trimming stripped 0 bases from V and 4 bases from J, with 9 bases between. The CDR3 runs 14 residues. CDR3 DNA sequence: TGTGCCAGCAGCCAAGATCTGGGCAGAGAGACCCAGTACTTC. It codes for CASSQDLGRETQYF.